Shown below are 23 T cell receptor beta chains from a single sample sequenced in a study of identical twins (dated by TCRdb to about 2016). Libraries were made using 5' RACE. For sequencing, an Illumina HiSeq 2000 was employed. Starting from the raw public reads, TCRdb applied fastp trimming at Q25, assembled clones with MiXCR and retained in-frame beta chains. For every CDR3 protein sequence, its rows merge into one entry that carries the most common genes and DNA. The sample table shows some 1,600,000 distinct CDR3 sequences, and 25% to 35% are seen once. About 0.27% of the sample is in the top ten clones. The sequenced sample consisted of cord blood. Source of these receptors: a newborn girl in good health.

The rearrangement uses TRBV5-6 and TRBJ1-5; the D is unclear. The CDR3 is 16 amino acids. The V and J ends lost 1 base and 0 bases respectively, with 11 bases between them. Germline CDR1 SGHDT, CDR2 YYEEEE. This CDR3 reads CASSLWVSYSNQPQHF. CDR3 sequence (DNA): TGTGCCAGCAGCTTGTGGGTTTCGTATAGCAATCAGCCCCAGCATTTT.

The V and J genes are TRBV4-1 and TRBJ2-1; 12 bases line up with TRBD2. This CDR3 region has 17 residues. Germline-derived CDR1 and CDR2 are MGHRA and YSYEKL. J was trimmed by 2 bases and V by 0 bases; bases with no gene match: 2. The CDR3 nucleotides read TGCGCCAGCAGCCAAGAGACTAGCGGGGGTCCCTACAATGAGCAGTTCTTC. The encoded protein is CASSQETSGGPYNEQFF.

This clonotype appeared a single time. A much larger clone differs by one base, so this may be a read error. The chain uses TRBV4-2 and TRBJ2-3; either TRBD1 or TRBD2 may supply D (6 bases each). Germline V gene data show CDR1 as LGHNA and CDR2 as YNFKEQ. CDR3 size: 13 residues. Here the CDR3 reads CASSQEGGGTRYF. The CDR3 nucleotides are TGTGCCAGCAGCCAAGAAGGAGGGGGTACGCGGTATTTT.

The V call is TRBV11-2, the J call TRBJ2-1, with 11 positions matching TRBD2. The CDR3 length is 17 residues. J gave up 6 bases and V 4 bases, and 11 bases lay outside the gene matches. CDR1 and CDR2 from the germline V gene are SGHAT and FQNNGV. The chain's CDR3 is CASSSRTSGPTRNEQFF. The CDR3 bases are TGTGCCAGCAGCTCACGGACTAGCGGGCCTACCCGCAATGAGCAGTTCTTC.

There are a few counts of this clonotype. The chain couples TRBV12-3 or TRBV12-4 to TRBJ1-1; unclear D gene. Trimming removed 3 bases at V and 0 bases at J, with 11 bases between. The CDR3 extends over 15 amino acids. CDR3 loop: CASSLREIMNTEAFF. CDR3 sequence (DNA): TGTGCCAGCAGTTTGAGAGAAATCATGAACACTGAAGCTTTCTTT.

This clonotype was detected only a few times. The V and J genes are TRBV9 and TRBJ2-3; 8 bases map to TRBD2. The ends lost 0 bases at V and 4 bases at J; junction bases unmatched: 4. Germline CDR1 reads SGDLS; CDR2 reads YYNGEE. CDR3 length: 15 amino acids. This chain's CDR3 is CASSVVGGAPDTQYF. CDR3 sequence (DNA): TGTGCCAGCAGCGTAGTCGGGGGGGCGCCAGATACGCAGTATTTT.

This sequence joins TRBV11-2 and TRBJ2-1; D unclear. Germline CDR1 is SGHAT and CDR2 is FQNNGV. Trimming took off 7 bases at V and 7 bases at J, with 8 bases between the two ends. The CDR3 consists of 11 residues. This chain's CDR3 is CASNEGNEQFF. CDR3 bases: TGTGCCAGCAACGAAGGGAATGAGCAGTTCTTC. The full variable domain, rest sourced from reference TRBV11-2 and TRBJ2-1, is EAGVAQSPRYKIIEKRQSVAFWCNPISGHATLYWYQQILGQGPKLLIQFQNNGVVDDSQLPKDRFSAERLKGVDSTLKIQPAKLEDSAVYLCASNEGNEQFFGPGTRLTVL.

The chain combines TRBV3-1 with TRBJ1-1, with D hard to call. The germline V and J ends were trimmed by 3 bases and 3 bases, with 20 bases remaining between them. The CDR3 extends over 17 amino acids. Germline V gene sequence: CDR1 LGHDT, CDR2 YNNKEL (reference sequence). The CDR3 DNA reads TGTGCCAGCAGCCAGTGGGGTTTGGGGAGGGAGGACACTGAAGCTTTCTTT. Its translation is CASSQWGLGREDTEAFF.

This clonotype has just a few counts. V usage is TRBV11-2 and J usage is TRBJ1-1, with D perhaps TRBD1 (6 bases). The germline gives CDR1 SGHAT, CDR2 FQNNGV. The CDR3 consists of 12 residues. V was trimmed by 10 bases and J by 6 bases, leaving 15 bases between them. The CDR3 reads CATQGGAAEAFF. The CDR3 coding sequence is TGTGCCACACAGGGCGGGGCCGCTGAAGCTTTCTTT.

This chain connects TRBV29-1 to TRBJ1-1, with 7 bases matching TRBD1. From germline, CDR1 is SQVTM and CDR2 ANQGSEA. CDR3 size: 17 residues. V was clipped by 2 bases and J by 3 bases; unmatched bases: 15. The CDR3: CSVEIPFTGAPDTEAFF. In nucleotides, the CDR3 is TGCAGCGTTGAAATACCCTTCACAGGGGCGCCGGACACTGAAGCTTTCTTT.

Many counts were recorded for this clonotype. V and J are TRBV12-3 or TRBV12-4 and TRBJ2-4; the D is unclear. V was pared by 6 bases and J by 0 bases, with 9 bases between. CDR3 length equals 14 residues. Here the CDR3 DNA reads TGTGCCAGCAGCGATACACTAGCCAAAAACATTCAGTACTTC. Translation gives CASSDTLAKNIQYF.

This clonotype occurred a few times. The chain carries TRBV5-1 and TRBJ2-1; 7 bases match TRBD2. The V segment lost 2 bases and the J segment 4 bases; nucleotides outside the gene matches: 9. The germline V gene encodes CDR1 SGHRS and CDR2 YFSETQ. The CDR3 is 16 amino acids. The CDR3 protein is CASSFAVKRDYNEQFF. CDR3 nucleotide sequence: TGCGCCAGCAGCTTTGCTGTGAAGCGGGATTACAATGAGCAGTTCTTC. The whole variable domain, remainder taken from reference TRBV5-1 and TRBJ2-1, is KAGVTQTPRYLIKTRGQQVTLSCSPISGHRSVSWYQQTPGQGLQFLFEYFSETQRNKGNFPGRFSGRQFSNSRSEMNVSTLELGDSALYLCASSFAVKRDYNEQFFGPGTRLTVL.

The V call is TRBV20-1, the J call TRBJ1-5; D remains ambiguous. The CDR3 runs to 15 residues. V dropped 6 bases and J dropped 2 bases, with 17 bases sitting between them. CDR1 and CDR2 from the germline V gene are DFQATT and SNEGSKA (reference sequence). The CDR3 DNA reads as TGCAGTGCATCAACCCGACGGGGTCGCAATCAGCCCCAGCATTTT. It encodes CSASTRRGRNQPQHF.

This clonotype was observed a few times. The genes are TRBV10-3 and TRBJ2-1; 8 bases agree with TRBD2. After removal of 2 bases from V and 10 bases from J, the junction contained 4 bases not matched to a gene. Germline V gene sequence: CDR1 ENHRY, CDR2 SYGVKD. This CDR3 has 13 amino acids. The CDR3: CAISEALADEQFF. The CDR3 nucleotides read TGTGCCATCAGTGAGGCACTAGCGGACGAGCAGTTCTTC.

This clonotype was seen a few times. The rearrangement links TRBV6-5 to TRBJ2-3; 14 bases fit TRBD2. V shed 0 bases, J shed 2 bases, and the junction held 1 base outside the gene matches. The V gene's germline CDR1 is MNHEY and CDR2 SVGAGI. The CDR3 runs 17 residues. The CDR3 sequence is CASSYSGLAGDTDTQYF. The DNA of the CDR3 is TGTGCCAGCAGTTACTCGGGACTAGCGGGGGACACAGATACGCAGTATTTT.

This clonotype was found once. The chain combines TRBV5-1 with TRBJ2-3; 11 nucleotides align to TRBD2. This CDR3 comprises 16 residues. Germline CDR1 and CDR2: SGHRS and YFSETQ. V gave up 3 bases and J gave up 6 bases; unmatched junction bases: 9. The CDR3 DNA follows: TGCGCCAGCAGCTACGGACTAGCGGGTGACCTGGATACGCAGTATTTT. It yields the protein CASSYGLAGDLDTQYF.

The chain recombines TRBV21-1 with TRBJ2-2; the table calls TRBD1, which could not be checked here. TRBV21-1 is termed a pseudogene. This CDR3 has 16 amino acids. The CDR3 region has the DNA TGTGCCAGCAGCAAAGAGTGGGACACGAACACCGGGGAGCTGTTTTTT. Protein sequence: CASSKEWDTNTGELFF.

This clonotype has more than one count but fewer than ten. The chain couples TRBV7-2 to TRBJ1-6; D is undetermined. CDR3 size: 13 residues. Trimming stripped 5 bases from V and 7 bases from J, with 9 bases between. The germline V gene has CDR1 SGHTA and CDR2 FQGNSA. The CDR3 sequence is CASSPKSNSPLHF. The DNA of the CDR3 is TGTGCCAGCAGCCCAAAGTCAAATTCACCCCTCCACTTT.

Worth noting for this clonotype: Being one base from a much bigger clone, this may be a read error. This sequence joins TRBV7-2 and TRBJ2-5; D is unclear. The DNA end is more similar to TRBJ2-1, so the J call may be wrong. CDR1 is SGHTA, CDR2 FQGNSA, per germline. This CDR3 region has 15 residues. The CDR3 nucleotides read TGTGCCAGCAGCTTAGTACCATTACTCCAAGAGACCCAGTTCTTC. Protein product: CASSLVPLLQETQFF.

With respect to this clonotype: A junction boundary mismatches the germline segment, possibly from a read error. The genes are TRBV5-1 and TRBJ1-5; D is unclear. The CDR3 runs 13 residues. Germline-derived CDR1 and CDR2 are SGHRS and YFSETQ. In DNA form, the CDR3 reads TGCGCCAGCAGCTTAGGAGCTAATCAGCCCCGGCATTTT. It specifies CASSLGANQPRHF.

This clonotype showed up many times. The genes are TRBV20-1 and TRBJ2-1, with 8 bases fitting TRBD2. CDR1 is DFQATT and CDR2 is SNEGSKA in the germline V gene (reference sequence). The length of the CDR3 is 14 residues. The CDR3 coding sequence is TGCAGCGCCTCTCGGACTAGCAGCTACAATGAGCAGTTCTTC. Translation gives CSASRTSSYNEQFF.

This clonotype has only a few counts. The chain carries TRBV20-1 and TRBJ2-7; 8 bases are a match to TRBD2. Germline V lookup: CDR1 DFQATT, CDR2 SNEGSKA (reference sequence). Losses at the gene ends were 5 bases for V and 2 bases for J; bases not matched to a gene: 5. CDR3 length: 13 amino acids. The CDR3 sequence is CSAGAGLAYEQYF. The CDR3 DNA reads TGCAGTGCTGGTGCGGGACTAGCCTACGAGCAGTACTTC.

The chain carries TRBV4-1 and TRBJ2-5; TRBD2 agrees at 8 bases. With V trimmed by 3 bases and J by 2 bases, 5 bases remained unmatched. The germline V gene encodes CDR1 MGHRA and CDR2 YSYEKL. This CDR3 is 15 amino acids long. The chain's CDR3 is CASSQSGTSQETQYF. CDR3 DNA: TGCGCCAGCAGCCAGTCCGGGACTAGTCAAGAGACCCAGTACTTC.